The rows below give T cell receptor beta chains drawn from one sample of a study of shared clonotypes between healthy human individuals. TCRdb's table, derived via immunoSEQ multiplex PCR, lists solely in-frame clones and lacks some. The sample includes more than 500,000 clones, approximately 95% of them seen just once. The sample consisted of naive CD4+ T cells sorted from blood. The origin of the receptors is a young woman in good health. Both conserved end residues are part of each CDR3. The D gene is left open where the match is weak. Size is stated for part of the rows, as once, few or many counts, or as a class when the clone is expanded.

CDR3aa: CATSRGGSTGNTEAFF; CDR3nt: TGTGCCACCAGCAGAGGCGGATCGACAGGTAACACTGAAGCTTTCTTT; j_gene: TRBJ1-1; d_gene: NA; len: 16; abundance: NA; v_gene: TRBV15
CDR3aa: CSAAGAVEAFF; CDR3nt: TGCAGTGCCGCAGGGGCTGTTGAAGCTTTCTTT; j_gene: TRBJ1-1; d_gene: NA; len: 11; abundance: NA; v_gene: TRBV20-1
CDR3aa: CASNQRRGSTDTQYF; CDR3nt: TGTGCCAGCAACCAAAGGCGGGGGAGCACAGATACGCAGTATTTT; j_gene: TRBJ2-3; d_gene: TRBD2; len: 15; abundance: NA; v_gene: TRBV6-5
CDR3aa: CASSFWQNLGNGQFF; CDR3nt: TGTGCCAGCAGTTTCTGGCAGAACTTAGGTAATGGGCAGTTCTTC; j_gene: TRBJ2-1; d_gene: NA; len: 15; abundance: NA; v_gene: TRBV28
CDR3aa: CASRRTGSSYNEQFF; CDR3nt: TGTGCCAGCAGACGGACAGGGAGCTCCTACAATGAGCAGTTCTTC; j_gene: TRBJ2-1; d_gene: TRBD1; len: 15; abundance: NA; v_gene: TRBV5-4
CDR3aa: CASSVAGTSGTYEQYF; CDR3nt: TGTGCCAGCAGCGTTGCCGGGACTAGCGGAACCTACGAGCAGTACTTC; j_gene: TRBJ2-7; d_gene: TRBD2; len: 16; abundance: NA; v_gene: TRBV9
CDR3aa: CAWSVLAGENNEQFF; CDR3nt: TGTGCCTGGAGTGTATTAGCGGGAGAAAATAATGAGCAGTTCTTC; j_gene: TRBJ2-1; d_gene: TRBD2; len: 15; abundance: NA; v_gene: TRBV30
CDR3aa: CASTYGREETQYF; CDR3nt: TGTGCCAGCACCTATGGGAGGGAGGAGACCCAGTACTTC; j_gene: TRBJ2-5; d_gene: TRBD2; len: 13; abundance: NA; v_gene: TRBV11-2
CDR3aa: CASRALGNEKLFF; CDR3nt: TGTGCCAGCAGGGCATTGGGTAATGAAAAACTGTTTTTT; j_gene: TRBJ1-4; d_gene: NA; len: 13; abundance: NA; v_gene: TRBV2
CDR3aa: CASSVQGSSYEQYF; CDR3nt: TGTGCCAGCAGCGTACAGGGGAGCTCCTACGAGCAGTACTTC; j_gene: TRBJ2-7; d_gene: NA; len: 14; abundance: NA; v_gene: TRBV9
CDR3aa: CASSPMGTSQETQYF; CDR3nt: TGCGCCAGCAGCCCTATGGGGACTAGCCAAGAGACCCAGTACTTC; j_gene: TRBJ2-5; d_gene: TRBD2; len: 15; abundance: NA; v_gene: TRBV4-1
CDR3aa: CASKRGLREGSSYNEQFF; CDR3nt: TGTGCCAGCAAAAGGGGTCTGCGGGAGGGGAGCTCCTACAATGAGCAGTTCTTC; j_gene: TRBJ2-1; d_gene: TRBD2; len: 18; abundance: NA; v_gene: TRBV2
CDR3aa: CASSEAREYSNQPQHF; CDR3nt: TGTGCCAGCAGTGAAGCACGGGAGTATAGCAATCAGCCCCAGCATTTT; j_gene: TRBJ1-5; d_gene: NA; len: 16; abundance: NA; v_gene: TRBV2
CDR3aa: CASSFGTGGTYEQYF; CDR3nt: TGTGCCAGCAGCTTCGGGACAGGGGGAACCTACGAGCAGTACTTC; j_gene: TRBJ2-7; d_gene: TRBD1; len: 15; abundance: NA; v_gene: TRBV7-6
CDR3aa: CASQGGSGYGYTF; CDR3nt: TGTGCCAGCCAGGGGGGCTCGGGCTATGGCTACACCTTC; j_gene: TRBJ1-2; d_gene: TRBD1; len: 13; abundance: once; v_gene: TRBV28
CDR3aa: CASSLSPSEQYF; CDR3nt: TGCGCCAGCAGTCTCTCCCCTAGTGAGCAGTACTTC; j_gene: TRBJ2-7; d_gene: NA; len: 12; abundance: once; v_gene: TRBV10-2
CDR3aa: CASKSGRLYTEAFF; CDR3nt: TGTGCCAGTAAGAGCGGGAGACTGTACACTGAAGCTTTCTTT; j_gene: TRBJ1-1; d_gene: NA; len: 14; abundance: NA; v_gene: TRBV19
CDR3aa: CASSLGGGGIMTYNEQFF; CDR3nt: TGTGCCAGCAGCTTAGGAGGAGGGGGGATCATGACTTACAATGAGCAGTTCTTC; j_gene: TRBJ2-1; d_gene: NA; len: 18; abundance: NA; v_gene: TRBV7-9